A single TCR beta chain is shown here with its context. Authors' methods: Nucleated cell counts were estimated from reference gene primer amplification. Sequencing used immunoSEQ multiplex PCR; TCRdb keeps in-frame clones, though not all of them. That table is the source of V, J and clone size, and D and trimming were worked out from the DNA. Counted here are around 220,000 clones, 85% to 90% occurring once; the ten biggest clones make up over 2%. The data derive from a study of blood T cell repertoires in COVID-19. CDR1 is WNHNN, CDR2 SYGVQD, per germline (reference sequence). The CDR3 totals 16 residues. Trimming took 5 bases from V and 4 from J, leaving 20 bases between them.

The sequenced material came from peripheral blood. The chain has TRBV10-1 and TRBJ1-1; perhaps TRBD1 as D (6 bases). This receptor was taken from a woman between 45 and 65 years old with acute or convalescent COVID-19. The CDR3 DNA is TGCGCCAGCAGTTCCGGACAGTTACCGGGAGGCACTGAAGCTTTCTTT. It translates to CASSSGQLPGGTEAFF.